This T cell receptor (beta chain) is from a study of identical twins. Unmatched junction bases numbered 5, after V lost 2 bases and J lost 1 base. The CDR3 extends over 15 amino acids. Per germline, CDR1 SEHNR and CDR2 FQNEAQ (reference sequence). A universal primer site came from template switching; cDNA carried unique molecular identifiers. MiXCR was run by TCRdb on the 5' RACE reads, yielding one entry per CDR3 protein. The repertoire consists of fewer than 800,000 distinct CDR3 sequences, with roughly 7.1% occurring once and the leading ten covering around 1.6%. These data were also reused for a study on yellow fever vaccine responses in identical twins.

Sequencing was done on a sample of PBMCs. The J gene is TRBJ2-7, the V gene TRBV7-9; TRBD1 matches 7 bases. The clonotype comes from a woman younger than 30 in good health. The DNA of the CDR3 is TGTGCCAGCAGCTTACCCCGGGGACAGTCCTACGAGCAGTACTTC. Protein product: CASSLPRGQSYEQYF.